This T cell receptor (beta chain) was profiled in a study of CXCR3-negative and CXCR3-positive naive CD8 T cells. For the study at large: Each library gave roughly 1.4 +/- 0.3 million of approximately 150 million TRB reads.

Overall study results and limits: High diversity, comparable across both naive subsets, contrasted with much lower diversity in memory CD8+ cells.

On this clonotype: Its antigen is not known.

This CDR3 is 16 amino acids long. Germline V gene lookup returns CDR1 SGHRS and CDR2 YFSETQ. Roughly 300,000 cells per CD8+ T cell subset were flow-sorted in triplicate. The libraries of TRB cDNA were constructed through 5' RACE using UMI labels. TCRdb reprocessed the 5' RACE reads and reports one entry per CDR3 protein, with no DNA. Here the sample table reports 30,000 to 40,000 distinct CDR3 sequences. Material: memory CD8+ T cells from blood. The clonotype originates from a human donor in good health. Some clones in this sample may be carry-over from other donors' samples. V is TRBV5-1 and J is TRBJ2-7; the D call from TCRdb, TRBD1, cannot be confirmed without DNA. The CDR3 sequence is CASSLEGTGSSYEQYF.